The next 6 T cell receptor beta chains were all read from a single sample in a study of T cells in tuberculosis. The assay was immunoSEQ multiplex PCR, and TCRdb's table has in-frame clones only and misses some. Of 40,000 to 45,000 clones in the sample, about 95% were seen once. Sequencing used PBMCs. These receptors came from a donor aged 10 to 29 with latent tuberculosis or without tuberculosis infection.

The rearrangement joins TRBV19 to TRBJ1-1; 11 positions agree with TRBD1. V was pared by 7 bases and J by 0 bases, with 7 bases of the junction left unmatched. The germline gives CDR1 LNHDA, CDR2 SQIVND (reference sequence). The CDR3 is 16 residues long. As DNA, the CDR3 is TGTGCCAGTATCTCCTGGGACAGGGGGATGAACACTGAAGCTTTCTTT. This codes for CASISWDRGMNTEAFF.

V gene TRBV19 combines with J gene TRBJ2-2; 8 positions match TRBD1. The CDR3 contains 13 residues. The germline gives CDR1 LNHDA, CDR2 SQIVND (reference sequence). V shed 6 bases, J shed 6 bases, and the junction held 3 bases outside the gene matches. CDR3 nucleotides: TGTGCCAGTAGCGACAGGGGACCCGGGGAGCTGTTTTTT. It is translated as CASSDRGPGELFF.

This chain uses TRBV11-2 with TRBJ1-6, with a weak D call TRBD1 (6 bases). Per germline, CDR1 SGHAT and CDR2 FQNNGV. The CDR3 runs to 16 residues. Trimming left V 5 bases short and J 4 bases short, with 15 bases between. This CDR3 reads CASSPEPGHYNSPLHF. The CDR3, as DNA: TGTGCCAGCAGCCCCGAACCGGGACATTATAATTCACCCCTCCACTTT. The full variable domain, its missing parts supplied by reference TRBV11-2 and TRBJ1-6, is EAGVAQSPRYKIIEKRQSVAFWCNPISGHATLYWYQQILGQGPKLLIQFQNNGVVDDSQLPKDRFSAERLKGVDSTLKIQPAKLEDSAVYLCASSPEPGHYNSPLHFGNGTRLTVT.

The J gene is TRBJ1-1, the V gene TRBV19, with D possibly being TRBD1 (5 bases). Deletions cut 5 bases from V and 1 base from J, with 8 bases between. The CDR3 extends over 13 amino acids. Germline V gene data show CDR1 as LNHDA and CDR2 as SQIVND (reference sequence). The CDR3 nucleotides read TGTGCCAGTAGTTATGGACAGAACACTGAAGCTTTCTTT. This sequence encodes CASSYGQNTEAFF.

V gene TRBV6-5 combines with J gene TRBJ1-2; TRBD1 aligns across 9 bases. The CDR3 is 15 amino acids. Losses at the gene ends were 7 bases for V and 5 bases for J; bases not matched to a gene: 11. Looked up from germline, CDR1 is MNHEY and CDR2 is SVGAGI. This chain's CDR3 is CASIPTSGTGYGYTF. DNA of the CDR3: TGTGCCAGCATTCCAACGTCCGGGACAGGGTATGGCTACACCTTC.

V gene TRBV5-1 combines with J gene TRBJ1-5, with a weak D call TRBD1 (5 bases). Per the germline V gene, CDR1 is SGHRS and CDR2 is YFSETQ. The V and J ends lost 1 base and 0 bases respectively, with 11 bases between them. The CDR3 loop spans 16 amino acids. The DNA of the CDR3 is TGCGCCAGCAGCTTGACAGGTGAAGATAGCAATCAGCCCCAGCATTTT. Residues: CASSLTGEDSNQPQHF.